This TCR beta chain was identified in a study of blood T cells in healthy people across ages. Study-level background: About one barcoded TCR beta cDNA was captured per two T cells. Notes on the study in general: TCR beta diversity, measured per million T cells, fell in a roughly linear way with age.

The CDR3 sequence is 15 residues long. V was clipped by 4 bases and J by 5 bases; unmatched bases: 8. Germline CDR1 is MNHEY and CDR2 is SVGEGT. A note on this clonotype: Antigen specificity is unknown.

It was with a sample-barcoded 5' primer and a J-beta primer mix that a second PCR of roughly 6 to 11 cycles was run. MiXCR was run by TCRdb on the 5' RACE reads, yielding one entry per CDR3 protein. The table records about 1.5 million distinct CDR3 sequences, 42% of them present only once. The TCR originated in a woman younger than 35 in good health. The chain employs TRBV6-2 or TRBV6-3 and TRBJ2-5, with 9 bases that match TRBD1. Sequenced input: blood. CDR3 bases: TGTGCCAGCAGTTCCCGGGACAGGGCTCGGGAGACCCAGTACTTC. Its translation: CASSSRDRARETQYF.